What follows is one TCR beta chain and its context. Its antigen is as yet unknown. The entry originates in a study of beta chain features in type 1 diabetes. Study-wide context: Summed over all samples, the examined sorted cells came to 85 million to 130 million. Study conclusions and caveats: More deletions and fewer insertions at VDJ junctions were found in patients with type 1 diabetes. Across all four CD4+ subsets, people with type 1 diabetes showed modestly shorter TCRB CDR3s.

The CDR3 contains 16 residues. CDR1 and CDR2 from the germline V gene are MGHRA and YSYEKL. V gave up 4 bases and J gave up 0 bases; unmatched junction bases: 8. The investigators reverse transcribed all of the isolated RNA, so they sequenced expressed TCRB transcripts. Clones were read by immunoSEQ multiplex PCR, and TCRdb kept only the in-frame ones, dropping some. Counted here are about 390,000 clones, over 9% occurring once; the ten biggest clones make up over 0.45%. This clonotype was obtained from a man younger than 45 with type 1 diabetes. Sequenced sample: central memory CD4+ T cells from blood. The chain carries TRBV4-1 and TRBJ2-7; 8 nucleotides agree with TRBD2. CDR3 nucleotides: TGCGCCAGCAGCCCCCAGGAGCGGGGGATCTCCTACGAGCAGTACTTC. It yields the protein CASSPQERGISYEQYF.